This T cell receptor beta chain derives from a study of identical twins. Points from the study as a whole: With monozygotic twins, out-of-frame TCR alpha sharing exceeded what models estimated. Memory repertoires lacked the insertion deficit that abundant cord blood beta clonotypes showed.

The CDR3 loop spans 14 amino acids. Per germline, CDR1 SSHAT and CDR2 FNYEAQ (reference sequence). V shed 2 bases, J shed 6 bases, and the junction held 4 bases outside the gene matches. This clonotype was found a few times. Its antigen is still unknown. One entry per CDR3 protein results from TCRdb running MiXCR on the 5' RACE reads. The repertoire holds approximately 230,000 distinct CDR3 sequences, with 11% to 15% as singletons. The specimen was memory (CD45RO+) T cells sorted from blood. The clonotype comes from a woman aged 18-29 years in good health. J is TRBJ2-1 and V is TRBV7-7; 7 bases agree with TRBD2. The CDR3 region has the DNA TGTGCCAGCAGCTTATTGGGGGGGATCAATGAGCAGTTCTTC. It specifies CASSLLGGINEQFF.